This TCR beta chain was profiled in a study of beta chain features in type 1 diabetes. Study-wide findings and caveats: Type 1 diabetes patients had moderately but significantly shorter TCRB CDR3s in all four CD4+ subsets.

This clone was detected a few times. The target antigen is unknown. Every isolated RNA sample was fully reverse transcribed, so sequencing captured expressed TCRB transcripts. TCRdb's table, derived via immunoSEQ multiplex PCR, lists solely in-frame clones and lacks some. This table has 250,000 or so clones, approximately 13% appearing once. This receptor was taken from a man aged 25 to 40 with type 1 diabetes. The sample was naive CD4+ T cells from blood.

In DNA, the CDR3 is TGTGCCAGCAGTCCCGACAGGGCCACCTACGAGCAGTACTTC. This encodes CASSPDRATYEQYF. The chain carries TRBV6-1 and TRBJ2-7; TRBD1 matches at 7 bases. The CDR3 sequence is 14 residues long. J gave up 2 bases and V 5 bases, and 6 bases lay outside the gene matches. The germline V gene encodes CDR1 MNHNS and CDR2 SASEGT.